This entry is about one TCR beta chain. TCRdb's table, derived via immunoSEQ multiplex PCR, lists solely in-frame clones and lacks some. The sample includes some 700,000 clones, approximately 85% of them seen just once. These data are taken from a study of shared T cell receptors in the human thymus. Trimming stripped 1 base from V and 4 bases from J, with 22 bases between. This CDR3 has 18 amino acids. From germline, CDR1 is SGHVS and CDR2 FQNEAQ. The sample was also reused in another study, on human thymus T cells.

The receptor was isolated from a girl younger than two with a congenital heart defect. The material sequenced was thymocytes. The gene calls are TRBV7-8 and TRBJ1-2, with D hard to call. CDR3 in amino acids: CASSLGSQAPFDLYGYTF. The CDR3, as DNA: TGTGCCAGCAGCTTAGGGTCCCAGGCCCCATTTGACCTCTATGGCTACACCTTC.